These T cell receptor beta chains were read from a single sample in a study of blood T cell repertoires in COVID-19. Profiled with immunoSEQ multiplex PCR; TCRdb holds only in-frame clones, not every one. The table has around 130,000 clones, approximately 80% seen once. The specimen sequenced was PBMCs or T cells enriched from blood (not recorded which). These receptors were collected from a woman between 18 and 30 years old who had been exposed to COVID-19. The CDR3 runs from the conserved cysteine through the conserved F or W. D genes are given only for firm matches. Clone size, where shown, is once, few, many, or a class for clones that have expanded.

J: TRBJ2-1
V: TRBV28
size: -
D: TRBD2
DNA: TGTGCCAGCGCAGTAGCGGGAAGCTCCTACAATGAGCAGTTCTTC
CDR3: CASAVAGSSYNEQFF

J: TRBJ1-5
V: TRBV27
size: -
D: -
DNA: TGTGCCAGCAGTTTCCTCGGGGGGACTCAGCCCCAGCATTTT
CDR3: CASSFLGGTQPQHF

J: TRBJ1-1
V: TRBV27
size: -
D: TRBD1
DNA: TGTGCCAGCAGGTCGACAGGGTTGTCTGAAGCTTTCTTT
CDR3: CASRSTGLSEAFF

J: TRBJ1-3
V: TRBV10-3
size: -
D: TRBD1
DNA: TGTGCCATCAGTGTGGGGATATTGGACAGGGGCGAACACTCTGGAAACACCATATATTTT
CDR3: CAISVGILDRGEHSGNTIYF

J: TRBJ2-1
V: TRBV11-2
size: -
D: -
DNA: TGTGCCAGCAGCTTACCAGGGCCATCCTACAATGAGCAGTTCTTC
CDR3: CASSLPGPSYNEQFF

J: TRBJ2-3
V: TRBV24-1
size: -
D: -
DNA: TGTGCCACCAGTCCTTCGGGGGAGGCTACAGATACGCAGTATTTT
CDR3: CATSPSGEATDTQYF

J: TRBJ2-3
V: TRBV28
size: once
D: -
DNA: TGTGCCAGCAGGCAGGTCCCTAGCACAGATACGCAGTATTTT
CDR3: CASRQVPSTDTQYF

J: TRBJ2-1
V: TRBV7-3
size: -
D: TRBD2
DNA: TGTGCCAGCAGCTTAACGGTCCTAGCGGGGAGGAATGAGCAGTTCTTC
CDR3: CASSLTVLAGRNEQFF

J: TRBJ2-5
V: TRBV18
size: -
D: -
DNA: TGTGCCAGCTCACCGGGACCCTGGGAGGAAGAGACCCAGTACTTC
CDR3: CASSPGPWEEETQYF

J: TRBJ1-6
V: TRBV11-2
size: -
D: -
DNA: TGTGCCAGCAGCTTCCAGGGGCCGATCAATTCACCCCTCCACTTT
CDR3: CASSFQGPINSPLHF

J: TRBJ1-2
V: TRBV30
size: -
D: -
DNA: TGTGCCTGGAGTGAGGGGGAGCCTGGCTACACCTTC
CDR3: CAWSEGEPGYTF

J: TRBJ2-1
V: TRBV4-3
size: few
D: -
DNA: TGCGCCAGCAGCCAAGACGCAGGGTACAATGAGCAGTTCTTC
CDR3: CASSQDAGYNEQFF

J: TRBJ2-7
V: TRBV29-1
size: -
D: -
DNA: TGCAGCGCCCAACCCACAGGGCTTGCCGAGCAGTACTTC
CDR3: CSAQPTGLAEQYF

J: TRBJ1-6
V: TRBV2
size: -
D: -
DNA: TGTGCCAGCAGCCGGGAATCCAGAGGACCCCTCCACTTT
CDR3: CASSRESRGPLHF

J: TRBJ1-5
V: TRBV5-1
size: -
D: -
DNA: TGCGCCAGCAGCTGGGGGGAGAATCAGCCCCAGCATTTT
CDR3: CASSWGENQPQHF

J: TRBJ1-1
V: TRBV7-8
size: -
D: -
DNA: TGTGCCAGCAGCTTCCGGAGGGTTGGGGGGACTGAAGCTTTCTTT
CDR3: CASSFRRVGGTEAFF